The rows below give T cell receptor beta chains drawn from one sample of a study of blood T cell repertoires in COVID-19. Method: immunoSEQ multiplex PCR; TCRdb's copy keeps in-frame clones and lacks some. The sample contains 200,000 or so clones, over 80% of which appear only once. Sequences were obtained from peripheral blood. These receptor sequences come from a human donor in a cohort sampled during active COVID-19. Each CDR3 is given with its conserved first and last residue. The order of the fields is D gene, clone size, J gene, V gene, CDR3 DNA, CDR3 protein. D genes are given only for firm matches. Clone sizes are given selectively: once, few, many, or a class where the clone is expanded.

d_gene: TRBD2
abundance: NA
j_gene: TRBJ2-1
v_gene: TRBV23-1
CDR3nt: TGCGCCAGCAGTACCACAGGACTAGCGGGTGGCAATGAGCAGTTCTTC
CDR3aa: CASSTTGLAGGNEQFF

d_gene: NA
abundance: NA
j_gene: TRBJ1-5
v_gene: TRBV30
CDR3nt: TGTGCCTGGAATCAGGGTTTTGGTAGCAATCAGCCCCAGCATTTT
CDR3aa: CAWNQGFGSNQPQHF

d_gene: NA
abundance: NA
j_gene: TRBJ1-1
v_gene: TRBV9
CDR3nt: TGTGCCAGCAGCGTGGACACGGGTCCGAACACTGAAGCTTTCTTT
CDR3aa: CASSVDTGPNTEAFF

d_gene: TRBD1
abundance: NA
j_gene: TRBJ2-4
v_gene: TRBV27
CDR3nt: TGTGCCAGCAGTTTATATTCCGAGGGACAGGGGGACATTCAGTACTTC
CDR3aa: CASSLYSEGQGDIQYF

d_gene: NA
abundance: NA
j_gene: TRBJ1-4
v_gene: TRBV6-5
CDR3nt: TGTGCCATTAAGGACAGTACTAATGAAAAACTGTTTTTT
CDR3aa: CAIKDSTNEKLFF

d_gene: NA
abundance: once
j_gene: TRBJ1-6
v_gene: TRBV6-2/TRBV6-3
CDR3nt: TGTGCCAGCAGCGGCAGGAATTCACCCCTCCACTTT
CDR3aa: CASSGRNSPLHF

d_gene: TRBD1
abundance: NA
j_gene: TRBJ2-1
v_gene: TRBV24-1
CDR3nt: TGTGCCACGGGACAGTCCTACAATGAGCAGTTCTTC
CDR3aa: CATGQSYNEQFF

d_gene: TRBD1
abundance: NA
j_gene: TRBJ1-2
v_gene: TRBV24-1
CDR3nt: TGTGCCACCAGTGACAGGGACAGGTATGGCTACACCTTC
CDR3aa: CATSDRDRYGYTF

d_gene: TRBD1
abundance: NA
j_gene: TRBJ1-2
v_gene: TRBV5-6
CDR3nt: TGTGCCAGCAGCTTGAGGACAGGTGAGCGCTACGGCTACACCTTC
CDR3aa: CASSLRTGERYGYTF

d_gene: NA
abundance: few
j_gene: TRBJ2-7
v_gene: TRBV7-9
CDR3nt: TGTGCCAGCAGCTCCCTCTACTATCCCTACGAGCAGTACTTC
CDR3aa: CASSSLYYPYEQYF

d_gene: NA
abundance: NA
j_gene: TRBJ2-7
v_gene: TRBV7-2
CDR3nt: TGTGCCAGCAGCTTTCTTTCAGGCTGGTACGAGCAGTACTTC
CDR3aa: CASSFLSGWYEQYF

d_gene: NA
abundance: NA
j_gene: TRBJ1-5
v_gene: TRBV19
CDR3nt: TGTGCCAGTAGTATAACAGGAGACAATCAGCCCCAGCATTTT
CDR3aa: CASSITGDNQPQHF

d_gene: TRBD1
abundance: NA
j_gene: TRBJ2-6
v_gene: TRBV28
CDR3nt: TGTGCCAGCAGTTTGTGGACAGGCACCTCTGGGGCCAACGTCCTGACTTTC
CDR3aa: CASSLWTGTSGANVLTF

d_gene: NA
abundance: NA
j_gene: TRBJ2-5
v_gene: TRBV29-1
CDR3nt: TGCAGTGGGCTGCACCAAGAGACCCAGTACTTC
CDR3aa: CSGLHQETQYF

d_gene: NA
abundance: few
j_gene: TRBJ1-2
v_gene: TRBV4-3
CDR3nt: TGCGCCAGCAGCCCACAGGGTTGGGGGGGCTACACCTTC
CDR3aa: CASSPQGWGGYTF

d_gene: NA
abundance: NA
j_gene: TRBJ1-1
v_gene: TRBV6-5
CDR3nt: TGTGCCAGCAGTTCCACCAACGGGGGTGAAGCTTTCTTT
CDR3aa: CASSSTNGGEAFF

d_gene: TRBD2
abundance: NA
j_gene: TRBJ2-1
v_gene: TRBV30
CDR3nt: TGTGCCTGGAGTTTAAGCGGGGGGGGCTTCTACAATGAGCAGTTCTTC
CDR3aa: CAWSLSGGGFYNEQFF

d_gene: NA
abundance: NA
j_gene: TRBJ1-5
v_gene: TRBV12-3/TRBV12-4
CDR3nt: TGTGCCAGCACTGCTCAGGGCAATCAGCCCCAGCATTTT
CDR3aa: CASTAQGNQPQHF

d_gene: NA
abundance: NA
j_gene: TRBJ1-6
v_gene: TRBV6-7
CDR3nt: TGTGCCAGCAGTGGACATAGCTCCTATAATTCACCCCTCCACTTT
CDR3aa: CASSGHSSYNSPLHF

d_gene: TRBD1
abundance: NA
j_gene: TRBJ1-1
v_gene: TRBV28
CDR3nt: TGTGCCAGCAGTTCGGGGCCCCGTCCAGGGGGGACTGAAGCTTTCTTT
CDR3aa: CASSSGPRPGGTEAFF

d_gene: TRBD2
abundance: NA
j_gene: TRBJ2-7
v_gene: TRBV7-2
CDR3nt: TGTGCCAGCAGCTTAGGCAGCGGGAGCTTGGGAGAGCAGTACTTC
CDR3aa: CASSLGSGSLGEQYF

d_gene: NA
abundance: NA
j_gene: TRBJ1-3
v_gene: TRBV7-9
CDR3nt: TGTGCCAGCAGCTTAGGAATAGCGGGAAACACCATATATTTT
CDR3aa: CASSLGIAGNTIYF

d_gene: TRBD1
abundance: NA
j_gene: TRBJ2-1
v_gene: TRBV24-1
CDR3nt: TGTGCCACCAGTGATTTTACCGGGACAGGGCAAAGCTCCTACAATGAGCAGTTCTTC
CDR3aa: CATSDFTGTGQSSYNEQFF

d_gene: TRBD1
abundance: NA
j_gene: TRBJ2-2
v_gene: TRBV27
CDR3nt: TGTGCCAGCAGTGCCGGGGGGGGACAGGGGGCGCTGGACACCGGGGAGCTGTTTTTT
CDR3aa: CASSAGGGQGALDTGELFF

d_gene: TRBD1
abundance: NA
j_gene: TRBJ1-2
v_gene: TRBV5-1
CDR3nt: TGCGCCAGCAGCCTCAGGGCCTCGGGACAGGGGGCAAATGGCTACACCTTC
CDR3aa: CASSLRASGQGANGYTF

d_gene: NA
abundance: NA
j_gene: TRBJ2-7
v_gene: TRBV5-1
CDR3nt: TGCGCCAGCAGCTTGGGGTCAGGGGATGAGCAGTACTTC
CDR3aa: CASSLGSGDEQYF

d_gene: TRBD2
abundance: few
j_gene: TRBJ2-7
v_gene: TRBV19
CDR3nt: TGTGCCAGTAGTAGCCAGCGGGGGATCTACGAGCAGTACTTC
CDR3aa: CASSSQRGIYEQYF

d_gene: TRBD1
abundance: NA
j_gene: TRBJ2-7
v_gene: TRBV13
CDR3nt: TGTGCCAGCAGGTATACCGGGACAGGGGTTGACGAGCAGTACTTC
CDR3aa: CASRYTGTGVDEQYF

d_gene: TRBD2
abundance: NA
j_gene: TRBJ2-7
v_gene: TRBV6-5
CDR3nt: TGTGCCAGCACCTCCTCGGGGGGCTCCTACGAGCAGTACTTC
CDR3aa: CASTSSGGSYEQYF

d_gene: NA
abundance: NA
j_gene: TRBJ2-1
v_gene: TRBV30
CDR3nt: TGTGCCTGGAGTCCACCGGGACACCCAGGCAATGAGCAGTTCTTC
CDR3aa: CAWSPPGHPGNEQFF

d_gene: TRBD1
abundance: NA
j_gene: TRBJ1-2
v_gene: TRBV3-1/TRBV3-2
CDR3nt: TGTGCCAGCAGCCAAGCGGGACAGGGGAATCAAGATGGCTACACCTTC
CDR3aa: CASSQAGQGNQDGYTF

d_gene: TRBD1
abundance: few
j_gene: TRBJ2-7
v_gene: TRBV20-1
CDR3nt: TGCAGTGCTAGTAATCGGGACAGGGCCTACGAGCAGTACTTC
CDR3aa: CSASNRDRAYEQYF

d_gene: NA
abundance: NA
j_gene: TRBJ1-2
v_gene: TRBV28
CDR3nt: TGTGCCAGCAGTTTGGGCGCAGCAGGCGAATTCTATGGCTACACCTTC
CDR3aa: CASSLGAAGEFYGYTF

d_gene: NA
abundance: NA
j_gene: TRBJ2-1
v_gene: TRBV4-2
CDR3nt: TGTGCCAGCAGCCAACTAAACAATGAGCAGTTCTTC
CDR3aa: CASSQLNNEQFF

d_gene: TRBD1
abundance: NA
j_gene: TRBJ1-5
v_gene: TRBV19
CDR3nt: TGTGCCAGTAGTTTACAGGGGGTGGGGGCCAATCAGCCCCAGCATTTT
CDR3aa: CASSLQGVGANQPQHF

d_gene: NA
abundance: once
j_gene: TRBJ1-5
v_gene: TRBV5-3
CDR3nt: TGTGCCAGAAGCTTGACAGGGTTTACGTACCAGCCCCAGCATTTT
CDR3aa: CARSLTGFTYQPQHF

d_gene: TRBD1
abundance: NA
j_gene: TRBJ1-1
v_gene: TRBV7-2
CDR3nt: TGTGCCAGCAGCCCGGTACGGGGGACAGGGGGCCCAATGAACACTGAAGCTTTCTTT
CDR3aa: CASSPVRGTGGPMNTEAFF

d_gene: TRBD1
abundance: NA
j_gene: TRBJ1-2
v_gene: TRBV5-4
CDR3nt: TGTGCCAGCAGCCAGGCGGGACAGGGCTTTAACTATGGCTACACCTTC
CDR3aa: CASSQAGQGFNYGYTF

d_gene: TRBD1
abundance: NA
j_gene: TRBJ1-1
v_gene: TRBV19
CDR3nt: TGTGCCAGTAGTATAAGTGCAGGGGGCCTTACTGAAGCTTTCTTT
CDR3aa: CASSISAGGLTEAFF

d_gene: NA
abundance: NA
j_gene: TRBJ2-3
v_gene: TRBV15
CDR3nt: TGTGCCACCAGCAGAGATAAGGGGGGGGGCACAGATACGCAGTATTTT
CDR3aa: CATSRDKGGGTDTQYF

d_gene: TRBD1
abundance: NA
j_gene: TRBJ2-7
v_gene: TRBV27
CDR3nt: TGTGCCAGCAGTTCCCCCCGCAACAGGGGGGTCTACGAGCAGTACTTC
CDR3aa: CASSSPRNRGVYEQYF

d_gene: NA
abundance: NA
j_gene: TRBJ2-7
v_gene: TRBV5-1
CDR3nt: TGCGCCAGCAGCTTACCCAAAAACAGGGTCCTGGGCTACGAGCAGTACTTC
CDR3aa: CASSLPKNRVLGYEQYF

d_gene: TRBD2
abundance: NA
j_gene: TRBJ2-7
v_gene: TRBV5-6
CDR3nt: TGTGCCAGCAGCTTCCTTGGGACTAGCCCCAACGAGCAGTACTTC
CDR3aa: CASSFLGTSPNEQYF

d_gene: NA
abundance: few
j_gene: TRBJ1-5
v_gene: TRBV7-2
CDR3nt: TGTGCCAGCAGCTCGGGGGAGGGCCAGCCCCAGCATTTT
CDR3aa: CASSSGEGQPQHF

d_gene: NA
abundance: NA
j_gene: TRBJ1-1
v_gene: TRBV11-3
CDR3nt: TGTGCCAGCAGCTTAGTAGCAGACACTGAAGCTTTCTTT
CDR3aa: CASSLVADTEAFF

d_gene: NA
abundance: NA
j_gene: TRBJ2-3
v_gene: TRBV7-9
CDR3nt: TGTGCCAGCAGCCATGCAGTGGTAGATACGCAGTATTTT
CDR3aa: CASSHAVVDTQYF

d_gene: TRBD1
abundance: NA
j_gene: TRBJ2-2
v_gene: TRBV9
CDR3nt: TGTGCCAGCAGCATCGAGGGGGCGCAAACCGGGGAGCTGTTTTTT
CDR3aa: CASSIEGAQTGELFF

d_gene: TRBD1
abundance: NA
j_gene: TRBJ2-7
v_gene: TRBV7-2
CDR3nt: TGTGCCAGCAGCCCGGGACAGGGGGGCCCCTACGAGCAGTACTTC
CDR3aa: CASSPGQGGPYEQYF

d_gene: TRBD1
abundance: NA
j_gene: TRBJ1-1
v_gene: TRBV24-1
CDR3nt: TGTGCCACCAGGGACAGGGGCACTGAAGCTTTCTTT
CDR3aa: CATRDRGTEAFF

d_gene: NA
abundance: NA
j_gene: TRBJ1-1
v_gene: TRBV28
CDR3nt: TGTGCCAGCACCGTAGCAGGGATGAACACTGAAGCTTTCTTT
CDR3aa: CASTVAGMNTEAFF

d_gene: TRBD1
abundance: NA
j_gene: TRBJ2-7
v_gene: TRBV7-9
CDR3nt: TGTGCCAGCAGCTTAGGACAGGGGAGAATCGACGAGCAGTACTTC
CDR3aa: CASSLGQGRIDEQYF

d_gene: TRBD2
abundance: once
j_gene: TRBJ2-7
v_gene: TRBV5-8
CDR3nt: TGTGCCAGCAGCTCTTCCGCCGGACTAGCGGGTTCCGAGCAGTACTTC
CDR3aa: CASSSSAGLAGSEQYF

d_gene: TRBD1
abundance: NA
j_gene: TRBJ1-1
v_gene: TRBV28
CDR3nt: TGTGCCAGTTGCCCGACAGGGTTTGACACTGAAGCTTTCTTT
CDR3aa: CASCPTGFDTEAFF

d_gene: NA
abundance: NA
j_gene: TRBJ2-7
v_gene: TRBV4-3
CDR3nt: TGCGCCAGCAGCCAAGGACTAGGCACTTTATACGAGCAGTACTTC
CDR3aa: CASSQGLGTLYEQYF

d_gene: NA
abundance: NA
j_gene: TRBJ1-1
v_gene: TRBV6-2/TRBV6-3
CDR3nt: TGTGCCAGCAGTTACTTCTATTCTGACAGTTTGAACACTGAAGCTTTCTTT
CDR3aa: CASSYFYSDSLNTEAFF

d_gene: TRBD1
abundance: NA
j_gene: TRBJ1-2
v_gene: TRBV28
CDR3nt: TGTGCCAGCAGACCCACAGGGGGTATCTATGGCTACACCTTC
CDR3aa: CASRPTGGIYGYTF

d_gene: TRBD1
abundance: few
j_gene: TRBJ1-2
v_gene: TRBV7-2
CDR3nt: TGTGCCAGCAGCCCTCGGACAGGGAACTATGGCTACACCTTC
CDR3aa: CASSPRTGNYGYTF

d_gene: NA
abundance: NA
j_gene: TRBJ2-2
v_gene: TRBV24-1
CDR3nt: TGTGCCACCAGTGAAACTAAGAACACCGGGGAGCTGTTTTTT
CDR3aa: CATSETKNTGELFF

d_gene: TRBD2
abundance: NA
j_gene: TRBJ2-5
v_gene: TRBV5-5
CDR3nt: TGTGCCAGCAGCTTAGGTCTAGCGGGAGCAGAGACCCAGTACTTC
CDR3aa: CASSLGLAGAETQYF

d_gene: TRBD2
abundance: NA
j_gene: TRBJ2-7
v_gene: TRBV5-4
CDR3nt: TGTGCCAGCAGCTTGGCGACTAGCGGGAGAGGTGGGACCTACGAGCAGTACTTC
CDR3aa: CASSLATSGRGGTYEQYF